The present T cell receptor beta chain was sequenced within a study of cytomegalovirus exposure and HLA in healthy donors. With 60 Vbeta and 13 Jbeta primers, the PCR was carried out. The data were produced by immunoSEQ multiplex PCR, yet TCRdb's version contains in-frame clones alone and is incomplete. The table records roughly 180,000 clones, about 85% of them present only once. Whole-study findings and limits: Later analysis showed TCR association rates varying by HLA locus, highest for DRB1 and lowest for HLA-C. The study reported that TCR beta sequences accurately predicted HLA-A and HLA-B alleles in most subjects. Later analysis identified a missense DCLRE1C variant that was linked to TCR beta V- and J-gene trimming.

Points on this clone: As yet, its antigen is unknown.

Germline CDR1 KGHSH, CDR2 LQKENI. Trimming cost V 3 bases and J 0 bases; bases outside gene matches: 7. CDR3 length equals 16 residues. The TCR originated in a girl under 18 in good health and CMV-seropositive. V and J are TRBV18 and TRBJ2-7; 8 nucleotides match TRBD2. Sample: PBMCs. The CDR3 bases are TGTGCCAGCTCACCGGACCTAGCGGGCACCTCCTACGAGCAGTACTTC. Translating it yields CASSPDLAGTSYEQYF.